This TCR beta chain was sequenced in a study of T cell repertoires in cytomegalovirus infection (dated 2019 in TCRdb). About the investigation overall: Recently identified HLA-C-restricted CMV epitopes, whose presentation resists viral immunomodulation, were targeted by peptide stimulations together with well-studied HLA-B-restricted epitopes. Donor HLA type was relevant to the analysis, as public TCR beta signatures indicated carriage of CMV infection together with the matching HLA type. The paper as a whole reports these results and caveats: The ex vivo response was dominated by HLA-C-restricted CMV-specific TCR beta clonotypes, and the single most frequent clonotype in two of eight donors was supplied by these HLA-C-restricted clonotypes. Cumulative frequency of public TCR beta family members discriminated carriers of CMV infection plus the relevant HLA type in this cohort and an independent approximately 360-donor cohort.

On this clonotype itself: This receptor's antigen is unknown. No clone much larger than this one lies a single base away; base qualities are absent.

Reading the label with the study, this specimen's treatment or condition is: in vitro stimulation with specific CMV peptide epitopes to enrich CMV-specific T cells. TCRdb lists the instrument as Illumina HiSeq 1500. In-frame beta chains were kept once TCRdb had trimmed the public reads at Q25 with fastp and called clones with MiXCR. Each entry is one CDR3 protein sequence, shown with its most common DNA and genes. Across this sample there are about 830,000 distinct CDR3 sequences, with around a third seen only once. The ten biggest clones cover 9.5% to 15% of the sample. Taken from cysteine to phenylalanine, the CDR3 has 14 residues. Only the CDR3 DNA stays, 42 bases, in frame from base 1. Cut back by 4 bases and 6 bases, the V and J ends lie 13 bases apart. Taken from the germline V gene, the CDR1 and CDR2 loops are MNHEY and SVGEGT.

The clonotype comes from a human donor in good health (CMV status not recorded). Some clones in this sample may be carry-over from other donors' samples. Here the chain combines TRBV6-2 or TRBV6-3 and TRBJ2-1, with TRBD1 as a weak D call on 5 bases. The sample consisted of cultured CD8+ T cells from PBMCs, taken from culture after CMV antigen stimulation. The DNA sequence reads TGTGCCAGCAGTTGGGGCGGTCCGGTCAATGAGCAGTTCTTC. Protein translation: CASSWGGPVNEQFF.